These T cell receptor beta chains were read from a single sample in a study of T cells in Graves' hyperthyroidism and ophthalmopathy. From the multiplex PCR reads, TCRdb called clonotypes with MiXCR, one entry per CDR3 protein. The data hold about 710,000 distinct CDR3 sequences, with roughly 15% observed a single time. The sequenced sample consisted of blood. These receptors all come from a man younger than 35 with Graves' hyperthyroidism. Both conserved end residues are part of each CDR3. A D gene is named only where the DNA matches it firmly. A row's size may be missing; if present it is once, few, many or a size class.

d_gene: -
v_gene: TRBV20-1
j_gene: TRBJ2-3
abundance: many
CDR3aa: CSARMGHRPDTQYF
CDR3nt: TGCAGTGCTAGAATGGGACACCGGCCAGATACGCAGTATTTT

d_gene: -
v_gene: TRBV15
j_gene: TRBJ2-7
abundance: once
CDR3aa: CATSRDWGYEQYF
CDR3nt: TGTGCCACCAGCAGAGATTGGGGTTACGAGCAGTACTTC

d_gene: -
v_gene: TRBV28
j_gene: TRBJ1-1
abundance: many
CDR3aa: CASSPPNTEAFF
CDR3nt: TGTGCCAGCAGTCCCCCTAACACTGAAGCTTTCTTT

d_gene: TRBD1
v_gene: TRBV29-1
j_gene: TRBJ1-2
abundance: -
CDR3aa: CSVALTGRLHYGYTF
CDR3nt: TGCAGCGTTGCCCTGACAGGGCGACTTCACTATGGCTACACCTTC

d_gene: TRBD1
v_gene: TRBV11-1
j_gene: TRBJ2-1
abundance: many
CDR3aa: CASSPPTGTGKHNEQFF
CDR3nt: TGTGCCAGCAGCCCCCCAACGGGGACAGGGAAACACAATGAGCAGTTCTTC

d_gene: -
v_gene: TRBV20-1
j_gene: TRBJ2-3
abundance: many
CDR3aa: CSARDGRRSADTQYF
CDR3nt: TGCAGTGCTAGAGATGGGAGACGGAGCGCAGATACGCAGTATTTT

d_gene: TRBD2
v_gene: TRBV5-4
j_gene: TRBJ2-3
abundance: -
CDR3aa: CASSPGTSGTNTDTQYF
CDR3nt: TGTGCCAGCAGCCCAGGGACTAGCGGTACCAACACAGATACGCAGTATTTT

d_gene: -
v_gene: TRBV6-2/TRBV6-3
j_gene: TRBJ1-5
abundance: many
CDR3aa: CASIKRGENEQPQHF
CDR3nt: TGTGCCAGCATTAAGAGGGGGGAGAATGAACAGCCCCAGCATTTT

d_gene: -
v_gene: TRBV25-1
j_gene: TRBJ1-1
abundance: -
CDR3aa: CASRRLTRGKTEAFF
CDR3nt: TGTGCCAGCAGAAGACTAACAAGGGGTAAAACTGAAGCTTTCTTT

d_gene: -
v_gene: TRBV19
j_gene: TRBJ2-3
abundance: few
CDR3aa: CASSGGRGGGTDTQYF
CDR3nt: TGTGCCAGTAGTGGTGGCAGGGGCGGCGGCACAGATACGCAGTATTTT

d_gene: -
v_gene: TRBV6-2/TRBV6-3
j_gene: TRBJ2-2
abundance: many
CDR3aa: CASSTQGYAGELFF
CDR3nt: TGTGCCAGCAGTACCCAAGGGTACGCCGGGGAGCTGTTTTTT

d_gene: -
v_gene: TRBV3-1
j_gene: TRBJ1-5
abundance: many
CDR3aa: CASSQAPGQPQHF
CDR3nt: TGTGCCAGCAGCCAAGCCCCGGGGCAGCCCCAGCATTTT

d_gene: -
v_gene: TRBV20-1
j_gene: TRBJ2-1
abundance: few
CDR3aa: CSARPAAEVPNEQFF
CDR3nt: TGCAGTGCTAGACCCGCAGCGGAGGTCCCCAATGAGCAGTTCTTC

d_gene: TRBD2
v_gene: TRBV28
j_gene: TRBJ2-3
abundance: many
CDR3aa: CASSSPGTRYTDTQYF
CDR3nt: TGTGCCAGCAGTTCCCCCGGGACTAGATACACAGATACGCAGTATTTT

d_gene: TRBD2
v_gene: TRBV5-5
j_gene: TRBJ2-1
abundance: -
CDR3aa: CASSLDNGTSGANEQFF
CDR3nt: TGTGCCAGCAGCTTGGACAACGGGACTAGCGGGGCCAATGAGCAGTTCTTC

d_gene: TRBD1
v_gene: TRBV20-1
j_gene: TRBJ1-5
abundance: few
CDR3aa: CSARQGAMGNQPQHF
CDR3nt: TGCAGTGCCAGACAGGGGGCTATGGGCAATCAGCCCCAGCATTTT

d_gene: -
v_gene: TRBV29-1
j_gene: TRBJ2-7
abundance: -
CDR3aa: CPVGQGYEQYF
CDR3nt: TGCCCCGTAGGGCAGGGCTACGAGCAGTACTTC

d_gene: -
v_gene: TRBV7-9
j_gene: TRBJ2-3
abundance: few
CDR3aa: CASSKVGGLTDTQYF
CDR3nt: TGTGCCAGCAGCAAGGTCGGGGGACTCACAGATACGCAGTATTTT

d_gene: -
v_gene: TRBV28
j_gene: TRBJ1-1
abundance: many
CDR3aa: CASRTPGGSAYTEAFF
CDR3nt: TGTGCCAGCAGAACCCCCGGAGGGAGCGCGTACACTGAAGCTTTCTTT

d_gene: TRBD1
v_gene: TRBV6-1
j_gene: TRBJ1-2
abundance: many
CDR3aa: CASRPGTGYGYTF
CDR3nt: TGTGCCAGCAGACCCGGGACAGGGTATGGCTACACCTTC

d_gene: TRBD2
v_gene: TRBV3-1
j_gene: TRBJ2-2
abundance: -
CDR3aa: CASSQGLAGSGGELFF
CDR3nt: TGTGCCAGCAGCCAAGGACTAGCGGGATCTGGAGGGGAGCTGTTTTTT

d_gene: TRBD2
v_gene: TRBV15
j_gene: TRBJ2-1
abundance: few
CDR3aa: CATSRDRGRGVKKGGRAGDEQFF
CDR3nt: TGTGCCACCAGCAGAGATCGCGGTCGGGGGGTAAAAAAAGGAGGGAGGGCCGGTGATGAGCAGTTCTTC

d_gene: TRBD2
v_gene: TRBV7-8
j_gene: TRBJ2-7
abundance: many
CDR3aa: CASSLEGLAWEQYF
CDR3nt: TGTGCCAGCAGCTTAGAGGGACTAGCCTGGGAGCAGTACTTC

d_gene: -
v_gene: TRBV15
j_gene: TRBJ2-6
abundance: many
CDR3aa: CATSRAGGANVLTF
CDR3nt: TGTGCCACCAGCAGAGCAGGTGGGGCCAACGTCCTGACTTTC

d_gene: -
v_gene: TRBV2
j_gene: TRBJ1-2
abundance: many
CDR3aa: CASSLGGAAIYGYTF
CDR3nt: TGTGCCAGCAGCTTGGGAGGGGCCGCCATCTATGGCTACACCTTC